Shown below are 2 T cell receptor beta chains from a single sample sequenced in a study of blood T cell repertoires in COVID-19. The protocol was immunoSEQ multiplex PCR, while the TCRdb copy is restricted to in-frame clones and leaves out a portion. Of roughly 66,000 clones detected, 82% appear once; the ten largest clones hold 6.6%. The specimen sequenced was peripheral blood. The receptor source for this set is a man aged 55-75 years with acute or convalescent COVID-19.

The chain employs TRBV5-4 and TRBJ2-2; D may be TRBD2 (6 bases). V lost 5 bases and J 5 bases, leaving 16 bases between the germline ends. Germline V gene lookup returns CDR1 SGHNT and CDR2 YYREEE (reference sequence). The CDR3 spans 15 residues. CDR3 sequence: CASSLPSAPTGELFF. In DNA, the CDR3 is TGTGCCAGCAGTCTTCCTAGCGCCCCGACCGGGGAGCTGTTTTTT. Full variable domain (rest looked up from reference TRBV5-4 and TRBJ2-2): ETGVTQSPTHLIKTRGQQVTLRCSSQSGHNTVSWYQQALGQGPQFIFQYYREEENGRGNFPPRFSGLQFPNYSSELNVNALELDDSALYLCASSLPSAPTGELFFGEGSRLTVL.

The genes are TRBV9 and TRBJ2-3; 8 bases fit TRBD2. CDR3 length equals 14 residues. After removal of 5 bases from V and 2 bases from J, the junction contained 4 bases not matched to a gene. Germline V gene sequence: CDR1 SGDLS, CDR2 YYNGEE. The CDR3 is CASSRGGYTDTQYF. The CDR3 DNA follows: TGTGCCAGCAGTCGGGGGGGATACACAGATACGCAGTATTTT.